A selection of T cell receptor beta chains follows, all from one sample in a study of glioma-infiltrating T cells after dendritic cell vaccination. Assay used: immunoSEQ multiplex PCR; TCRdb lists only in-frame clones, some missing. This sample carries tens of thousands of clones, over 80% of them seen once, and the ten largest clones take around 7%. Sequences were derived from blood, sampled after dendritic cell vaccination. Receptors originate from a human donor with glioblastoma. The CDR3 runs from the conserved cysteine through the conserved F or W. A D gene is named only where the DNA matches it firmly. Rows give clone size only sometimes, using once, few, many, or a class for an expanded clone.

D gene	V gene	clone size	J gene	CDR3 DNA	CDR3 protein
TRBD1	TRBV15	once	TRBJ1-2	TGTGCCACCAGCAGAGGGCAGGGGGCTAACTATGGCTACACCTTC	CATSRGQGANYGYTF
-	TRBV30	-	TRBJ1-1	TGTGCCTGGAGTGTTGGGGCCGAAGCTTTCTTT	CAWSVGAEAFF
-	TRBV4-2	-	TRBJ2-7	TGTGCCAGCAGCCAAGGCCGGGACTTGCGGGACGAGCAGTACTTC	CASSQGRDLRDEQYF
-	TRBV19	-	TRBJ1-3	TGTGCCAGTAGTATCTTAGACGACACCTCTGGAAACACCATATATTTT	CASSILDDTSGNTIYF
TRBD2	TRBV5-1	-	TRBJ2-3	TGCGCCAGCAGCTTGGTCCCCTGGGGTAGCGGGGGCTACACAGATACGCAGTATTTT	CASSLVPWGSGGYTDTQYF
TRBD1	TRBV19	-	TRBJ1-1	TGTGCCAGTAGGCCCTGGGACAGGGGCACTGAAGCTTTCTTT	CASRPWDRGTEAFF
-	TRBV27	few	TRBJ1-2	TGTGCCAGCAGTTTATCCCCGGGAGGGGTCCTCTATGGCTACACCTTC	CASSLSPGGVLYGYTF
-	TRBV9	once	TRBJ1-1	TGTGCCAGCAGCGTAGAAGGGGCGCTTAACACTGAAGCTTTCTTT	CASSVEGALNTEAFF
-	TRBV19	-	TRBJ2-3	TGTGCCAGCAGTATAAGGGGGAACACAGATACGCAGTATTTT	CASSIRGNTDTQYF
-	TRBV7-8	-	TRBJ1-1	TGTGCCAGCAGTACGCGGGTGGACACTGAAGCTTTCTTT	CASSTRVDTEAFF
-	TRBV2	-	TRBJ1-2	TGTGCCAGCACCGTGGACAGCTATGGCTACACCTTC	CASTVDSYGYTF
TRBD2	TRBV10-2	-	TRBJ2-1	TGCGCCAGCAGTGAGTCGGGAGGGGTCAATGAGCAGTTCTTC	CASSESGGVNEQFF
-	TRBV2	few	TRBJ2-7	TGTGCCAGCAGTGGAGATGAGGTAGCTACCTACGAGCAGTACTTC	CASSGDEVATYEQYF
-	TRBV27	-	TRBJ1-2	TGTGCCAGCAGTTCTACTCTCCTATCGGGCTACACCTTC	CASSSTLLSGYTF
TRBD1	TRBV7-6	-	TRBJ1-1	TGTGCCAGCAGCTTAGAGTTACAGGGGGACACTGAAGCTTTCTTT	CASSLELQGDTEAFF
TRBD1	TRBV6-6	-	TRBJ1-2	TGTGCCAGCGGGGGACAGGGTAGGTGGGCTAACTATGGCTACACCTTC	CASGGQGRWANYGYTF
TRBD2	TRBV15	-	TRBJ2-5	TGTGCCACCAGCAGAGATAGGAGCGGGGGGGAAGAGACCCAGTACTTC	CATSRDRSGGEETQYF
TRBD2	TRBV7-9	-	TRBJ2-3	TGTGCCAGCAGCTTAGTTCGGGGGGGGACAGATACGCAGTATTTT	CASSLVRGGTDTQYF
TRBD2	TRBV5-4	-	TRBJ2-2	TGTGCCAGCAGCCTTGCTAGCGGGGGGGCCGGAACCGGGGAGCTGTTTTTT	CASSLASGGAGTGELFF
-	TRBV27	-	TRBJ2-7	TGTGCCAGCAGTTTATCGACGGGGACACTTCCCTACGAGCAGTACTTC	CASSLSTGTLPYEQYF
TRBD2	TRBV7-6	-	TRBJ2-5	TGTGCCAGCAGCTTAACGGGAGGGGAGACCCAGTACTTC	CASSLTGGETQYF
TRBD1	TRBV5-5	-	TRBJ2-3	TGTGCCAGCAGCCTTTGGACAGGGATGGAGACAGATACGCAGTATTTT	CASSLWTGMETDTQYF
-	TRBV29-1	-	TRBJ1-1	TGCAGCGCCTTAGGAGGGGCACGGGACACTGAAGCTTTCTTT	CSALGGARDTEAFF
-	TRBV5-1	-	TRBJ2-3	TGCGCCAGCAGCTTGGGAAGCGGCACAGATACGCAGTATTTT	CASSLGSGTDTQYF
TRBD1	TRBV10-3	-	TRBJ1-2	TGTGCCATCAGTGAAGGGACAGGTTCCAACTATGGCTACACCTTC	CAISEGTGSNYGYTF
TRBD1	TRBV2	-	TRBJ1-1	TGTGCCAGCACACGAGAGGGGGCAGGGACTGAAGCTTTCTTT	CASTREGAGTEAFF
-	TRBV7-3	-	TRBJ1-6	TGTGCCAGCAGCTTAACCAACAGTGTTAATTCACCCCTCCACTTT	CASSLTNSVNSPLHF
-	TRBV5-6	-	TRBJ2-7	TGTGCCAGCAGCTCGGACAGCAAGGGCACCTACGAGCAGTACTTC	CASSSDSKGTYEQYF
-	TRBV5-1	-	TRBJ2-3	TGCGCCAGCAGCTTGGCTGGCACAGATACGCAGTATTTT	CASSLAGTDTQYF
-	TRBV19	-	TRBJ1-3	TGTGCCAGTAGTACAGAACCAGGGCTGGGAAACACCATATATTTT	CASSTEPGLGNTIYF
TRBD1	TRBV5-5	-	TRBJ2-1	TGTGCCAGCAGCTCAAGAGGTGGACAGGGGGTAAGGGTTGGCAATGAGCAGTTCTTC	CASSSRGGQGVRVGNEQFF
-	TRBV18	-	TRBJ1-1	TGTGCCAGCTCACCACCATCGACAGGAGTAGCTTTCTTT	CASSPPSTGVAFF
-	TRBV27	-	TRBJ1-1	TGTGCCAGCAGTTCACAGGATAACACTGAAGCTTTCTTT	CASSSQDNTEAFF
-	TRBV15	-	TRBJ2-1	TGTGCCACCAGCAGAGACGTAGCCGCTGAGCAGTTCTTC	CATSRDVAAEQFF
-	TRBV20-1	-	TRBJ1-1	TGCAGTGCTAAGGCCGGACTTGAAGCTTTCTTT	CSAKAGLEAFF
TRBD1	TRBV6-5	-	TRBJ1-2	TGTGCCAGCAGATTAAGGGACAGGGGACGAGGTGGCTACACCTTC	CASRLRDRGRGGYTF
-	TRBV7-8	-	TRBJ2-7	TGTGCCAGCAGCTTAGAAGCGAGGAACGAGCAGTACTTC	CASSLEARNEQYF
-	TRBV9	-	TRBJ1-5	TGTGCCAGCAGCGTCGAAGGGGCGGCGGGACAGCCCCAGCATTTT	CASSVEGAAGQPQHF
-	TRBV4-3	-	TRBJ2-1	TGCGCCAGCAGCCGGCGGCAGGGGTGGGAGCAGTTCTTC	CASSRRQGWEQFF
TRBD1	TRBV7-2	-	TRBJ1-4	TGTGCCAGCAGCTTACGGGACAGGAATGAAAAACTGTTTTTT	CASSLRDRNEKLFF
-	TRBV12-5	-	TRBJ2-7	TGTGCTAGTGGTTTGGCCATCGTAGAAGCGCGACAGTACTTC	CASGLAIVEARQYF
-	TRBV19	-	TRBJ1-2	TGTGCCAGTACACGGGACATAAACTATGGCTACACCTTC	CASTRDINYGYTF
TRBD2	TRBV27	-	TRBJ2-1	TGTGCCAGCAGTTTAAGACTAGCGGGGGACAATGAGCAGTTCTTC	CASSLRLAGDNEQFF
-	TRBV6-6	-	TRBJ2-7	TGTGCCAGCAGTTACTCCTCCGGGACAACCTACGAGCAGTACTTC	CASSYSSGTTYEQYF
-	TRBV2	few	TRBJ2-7	TGTGCCAGCAGTGAATCTCTGGGAGGCCCCTACGAGCAGTACTTC	CASSESLGGPYEQYF
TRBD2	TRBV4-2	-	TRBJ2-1	TGTGCCAGCAGCCAGGGGGACTACAACAATGAGCAGTTCTTC	CASSQGDYNNEQFF
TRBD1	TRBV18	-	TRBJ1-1	TGTGCCAGCTCACCAGACAGGGGATCTACGGCTGAAGCTTTCTTT	CASSPDRGSTAEAFF
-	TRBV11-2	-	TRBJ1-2	TGTGCCAGCAGCTCCGACGGGAACAGGGCCCCCTACACCTTC	CASSSDGNRAPYTF
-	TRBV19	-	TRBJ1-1	TGTGCCAGTAGTATTACAGGGTCGAACACTGAAGCTTTCTTT	CASSITGSNTEAFF
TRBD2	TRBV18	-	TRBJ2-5	TGTGCCAGCTCACCCCGATTGATAGCGGGGCAAGAGACCCAGTACTTC	CASSPRLIAGQETQYF
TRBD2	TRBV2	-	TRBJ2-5	TGTGCCAGCAGCTTGGGACTAGCGGGGGGGCGGGAAGAGACCCAGTACTTC	CASSLGLAGGREETQYF
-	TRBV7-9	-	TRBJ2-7	TGTGCCAGCAGCTTAGACCAGTTCTCCTACGAGCAGTACTTC	CASSLDQFSYEQYF
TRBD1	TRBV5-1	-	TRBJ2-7	TGCGCCAGCAGCTATCAGACAGGGGAGTTCTACGAGCAGTACTTC	CASSYQTGEFYEQYF
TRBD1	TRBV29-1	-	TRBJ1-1	TGCAGCGTGGCTGCCGGGACAGGGGCTTTCTTT	CSVAAGTGAFF
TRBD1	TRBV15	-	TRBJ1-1	TGTGCCACCAGCAGAGGGGGACAGGTAACTGAAGCTTTCTTT	CATSRGGQVTEAFF